This T cell receptor beta chain was observed in a study of blood T cell repertoires in COVID-19. Study-level background: Collection of acute and convalescent COVID-19 samples took place in the United States, Italy and Spain.

Measured with immunoSEQ multiplex PCR; TCRdb has only the in-frame clones, and not every one. Of 60,000 to 90,000 clones listed, roughly 87% are singletons. J was trimmed by 4 bases and V by 1 base; bases with no gene match: 4. Per the germline V gene, CDR1 is LGHDT and CDR2 is YNNKEL (reference sequence). CDR3 length equals 15 residues. This sequence was found in a woman of 80 years or more with active or convalescent COVID-19. The chain combines TRBV3-1 (or the pseudogene TRBV3-2) with TRBJ1-2; 9 nucleotides line up with TRBD1. Sequences were obtained from peripheral blood. The chain's CDR3 is CASSQGDRVCYGYTF. In DNA, the CDR3 is TGTGCCAGCAGCCAAGGGGACAGGGTGTGCTATGGCTACACCTTC.